Following are 3 T cell receptor beta chains from one sample sequenced in a study of CD8 T cells in ankylosing spondylitis. From the 5' RACE reads, TCRdb called clonotypes with MiXCR, one entry per CDR3 protein. The table has around 150,000 distinct CDR3 sequences, around 18% seen once; the top ten hold approximately 8%. Sequencing was performed on blood, either unsorted or a sorted T cell fraction (not recorded which). Every receptor here comes from a male donor with ankylosing spondylitis or in good health (not recorded which).

This rearrangement joins TRBV9 to TRBJ2-3, with D maybe TRBD2 (6 bases). CDR1 SGDLS and CDR2 YYNGEE come from the germline V gene. The V and J ends lost 4 bases and 3 bases respectively, with 12 bases between them. The CDR3 extends over 14 amino acids. CDR3: CASSPNRGTDTQYF. Written as DNA, the CDR3 is TGTGCCAGCAGCCCTAACCGGGGGACAGATACGCAGTATTTT.

This clonotype was recorded only once. The chain recombines TRBV2 with TRBJ2-7; D is uncertain. Trimming took off 5 bases at V and 3 bases at J, with 8 bases between the two ends. The germline CDR1 and CDR2 sequences are SNHLY and FYNNEI. The CDR3 is 12 amino acids. Written as DNA, the CDR3 is TGTGCCAGCAGTCTATTCCTCTACGAGCAGTACTTC. This gives the protein CASSLFLYEQYF.

The J gene is TRBJ2-1, the V gene TRBV5-6, with 8 bases that match TRBD2. V shed 7 bases and J 2 bases; nucleotides not matched to a gene: 8. This CDR3 is 15 amino acids long. CDR1 is SGHDT and CDR2 is YYEEEE in the germline V gene. The DNA of the CDR3 is TGTGCCAGCGGGCTGGCGGGAGGCACCTACAATGAGCAGTTCTTC. Protein product: CASGLAGGTYNEQFF.